This is a list of T cell receptor beta chains from one sample in a study of circulating and synovial CD4+ cells in juvenile arthritis. Measured with immunoSEQ multiplex PCR; TCRdb has only the in-frame clones, and not every one. The sample lists just over 35,000 clones; just under 95% were seen once. The sample consisted of CD4+ T cells from blood. The receptor source for this set is a human donor with juvenile idiopathic arthritis. Both conserved end residues are part of each CDR3. D genes are given only for firm matches. Some rows mark clone size as missing; the rest say once, few, many or name a class of expanded clone.

>.|TRBV18|.|TRBJ2-7
CASSPSVQGPSYEQYF
TGTGCCAGCTCACCAAGCGTACAGGGCCCCTCCTACGAGCAGTACTTC
>.|TRBV6-1|TRBD1|TRBJ1-3
CASSDQRTGILNTIYF
TGTGCCAGCAGTGACCAACGGACAGGGATTTTAAACACCATATATTTT
>.|TRBV18|.|TRBJ1-2
CASSPSRDSGYTF
TGTGCCAGCTCACCGTCCAGGGATTCAGGCTACACCTTC
>.|TRBV2|.|TRBJ1-2
CASSSSKWGGLYGYTF
TGTGCCAGCAGTAGCTCGAAGTGGGGAGGACTTTATGGCTACACCTTC
>.|TRBV11-3|.|TRBJ2-3
CASSPGITSTDTQYF
TGTGCCAGCAGCCCCGGGATAACTAGCACAGATACGCAGTATTTT
>.|TRBV27|TRBD1|TRBJ2-7
CASSYRTGANYEQYF
TGTGCCAGCAGTTACCGGACAGGTGCAAATTACGAGCAGTACTTC
>.|TRBV15|TRBD1|TRBJ2-3
CATTLDRWGTDTQYF
TGTGCCACCACCCTGGACAGGTGGGGCACAGATACGCAGTATTTT
>.|TRBV19|.|TRBJ2-3
CASHAGGPYTDTQYF
TGTGCCAGCCACGCCGGGGGACCCTACACAGATACGCAGTATTTT
>.|TRBV4-2|.|TRBJ2-1
CASSQDWGHSYNEQFF
TGTGCCAGCAGCCAAGATTGGGGGCACTCCTACAATGAGCAGTTCTTC
>.|TRBV7-2|.|TRBJ1-5
CASSLGSDPGGSQPQHF
TGTGCCAGCAGCTTAGGAAGCGATCCGGGAGGTAGCCAGCCCCAGCATTTT
>.|TRBV9|.|TRBJ1-1
CASSVAVSGTEAFF
TGTGCCAGCAGCGTAGCCGTCTCAGGGACTGAAGCTTTCTTT
>.|TRBV7-2|.|TRBJ1-3
CASSVAPLFRDSSGNTIYF
TGTGCCAGCAGCGTAGCCCCACTCTTCAGGGACTCCTCTGGAAACACCATATATTTT
>once|TRBV19|.|TRBJ1-1
CASSDRPHTTEAFF
TGTGCCAGTAGTGACAGACCCCATACCACTGAAGCTTTCTTT
>.|TRBV27|TRBD1|TRBJ1-6
CASSSGTGNSPLHF
TGTGCCAGCAGTTCCGGGACAGGGAATTCACCCCTCCACTTT
>.|TRBV5-1|.|TRBJ1-5
CASSLLGAQPQHF
TGCGCCAGCAGCTTGCTAGGAGCTCAGCCCCAGCATTTT
>.|TRBV7-3|.|TRBJ2-2
CASSLTSRTANTGELFF
TGTGCCAGCAGCCTAACTTCCCGGACAGCGAACACCGGGGAGCTGTTTTTT
>.|TRBV6-5|.|TRBJ1-5
CASSLAGQGNQPQHF
TGTGCCAGCAGTTTAGCGGGGCAGGGGAATCAGCCCCAGCATTTT
>.|TRBV9|TRBD1|TRBJ1-5
CASSLLIQGAGSNQPQHF
TGTGCCAGCAGCCTATTAATTCAGGGGGCCGGTAGCAATCAGCCCCAGCATTTT
>few|TRBV19|.|TRBJ1-3
CASSTGNGNTIYF
TGTGCCAGTAGTACGGGGAACGGAAACACCATATATTTT
>.|TRBV4-2|.|TRBJ2-2
CASSQAADSTGELFF
TGTGCCAGCAGCCAAGCGGCAGACTCCACCGGGGAGCTGTTTTTT
>.|TRBV2|.|TRBJ1-1
CASIPRNTEAFF
TGTGCCAGCATTCCGAGGAACACTGAAGCTTTCTTT
>once|TRBV5-1|.|TRBJ2-3
CASSTGHRADTQYF
TGCGCCAGCAGCACAGGACACCGGGCGGATACGCAGTATTTT
>once|TRBV10-3|TRBD2|TRBJ2-3
CAISDLAGGVSSTDTQYF
TGTGCCATCAGTGACCTAGCGGGGGGCGTATCTAGCACAGATACGCAGTATTTT
>.|TRBV27|.|TRBJ1-4
CASSRISKGQYEKLFF
TGTGCCAGCTCTAGGATCAGTAAAGGACAGTATGAAAAACTGTTTTTT